Listed below are T cell receptor beta chains from one sample, sequenced in a study of CD8 T cells in Susac syndrome. TCRdb reanalysed the immunoSEQ multiplex PCR reads using MiXCR and keeps one entry per CDR3 protein. Counted here are 200,000 to 250,000 distinct CDR3 sequences, around 93% occurring once; the ten biggest clones make up approximately 0.072%. What was sequenced was CD4+ T cells from PBMCs. The receptors shown here come from a human donor with multiple sclerosis. CDR3s leave out the opening cysteine and the closing phenylalanine or tryptophan. Where a row states a size, it is once, few, many or the class of an expanded clone; other rows omit it.

>TRBV5-6|.|TRBJ2-3
ASRARSADTQY
>TRBV7-9|.|TRBJ1-3
ASSNVTLPHSGNTIY
>TRBV29-1|.|TRBJ2-5
SSSGGGTQY
>TRBV9|.|TRBJ2-3
ASSVRSTSTDTQY
>TRBV4-1|.|TRBJ1-5
ASSQAGGYQPQH
>TRBV6-2/TRBV6-3|.|TRBJ1-5
ASSYGRRYSNQPQH
>TRBV6-1|.|TRBJ2-2
ASSEGKVTGELF
>TRBV5-6|.|TRBJ2-5
ASSLVRTGGQETQY
>TRBV28|.|TRBJ2-4
ASSLAGDKNIQY
>TRBV30|few|TRBJ1-1
AWSVVGDTEAF
>TRBV18|.|TRBJ1-1
ASSPLDSTNTEAF
>TRBV18|.|TRBJ1-2
ASSDNLNYGYT
>TRBV10-3|once|TRBJ1-6
AIRGGGGTYNSPLH
>TRBV12-3/TRBV12-4|.|TRBJ1-1
ASSFGRAGNTEAF
>TRBV18|.|TRBJ2-1
ASSPTSGALNEQF
>TRBV29-1|.|TRBJ1-2
SVAAGENYGYT
>TRBV4-2|.|TRBJ2-5
ASSQDEGTETQY
>TRBV7-2|few|TRBJ2-4
ASSSRTGNIQY
>TRBV7-9|.|TRBJ2-3
ASTSGDTQY
>TRBV24-1|.|TRBJ1-4
ATSEGKGGGFNEKLF
>TRBV3-1|few|TRBJ2-1
ASSQGQGYNEQF
>TRBV6-1|.|TRBJ1-5
ASSELGLNQPQH
>TRBV4-1|.|TRBJ2-5
ASSRTGAGQQETQY
>TRBV20-1|.|TRBJ1-2
SASMGGNYGYT
>TRBV3-1|.|TRBJ1-5
ASSPMTGSDQPQH
>TRBV7-9|.|TRBJ2-5
ASSSTGATQY
>TRBV5-4|.|TRBJ2-3
ASSLLTDDDTQY
>TRBV9|.|TRBJ1-1
ASSVNKNTEAF
>TRBV4-1|.|TRBJ1-5
ASSQDRANQPQH
>TRBV5-1|.|TRBJ2-2
ASSLAADRNTGELF
>TRBV6-5|.|TRBJ2-1
ASGTSGRTEQF
>TRBV5-1|.|TRBJ2-7
ASSEAPSERSYEQY
>TRBV25-1|.|TRBJ1-2
ASSETPPGYGYT
>TRBV12-3/TRBV12-4|.|TRBJ1-5
ASERTGQPQH
>TRBV5-4|once|TRBJ1-4
ASSYDNEKLF
>TRBV10-3|.|TRBJ1-6
AISESAGTGVSPLH
>TRBV24-1|.|TRBJ2-1
ATSDLPSPPSGNEQF
>TRBV19|.|TRBJ2-6
ASSIWAGDAGANVLT
>TRBV6-5|.|TRBJ1-2
ASSLSAVRGGYT
>TRBV12-3/TRBV12-4|.|TRBJ2-1
ASSPGSGEQF
>TRBV10-3|.|TRBJ2-2
AISRESGSPGELF
>TRBV2|.|TRBJ2-5
ASSEVSGETQY
>TRBV3-1|.|TRBJ1-1
ASSQPPPNTEAF
>TRBV3-1|.|TRBJ2-2
ASSRNPVRTGSTGELF